This TCR beta chain was captured in a study of radiotherapy plus CTLA-4 blockade in lung cancer. Study overall: Among enrolled patients, roughly 18% responded and about 30% achieved disease control.

V dropped 0 bases and J dropped 10 bases, with 9 bases sitting between them. Germline CDR1 is SGHNT and CDR2 is YENEEA. CDR3 length: 13 amino acids. Ipilimumab CTLA-4 blockade and focal radiation were given to patients with chemo-refractory metastatic non-small-cell lung cancer. TCRdb's table, derived via immunoSEQ multiplex PCR, lists solely in-frame clones and lacks some. The sample consists of around 40,000 clones, 65% to 75% of them appearing once. Study outcomes and limitations: After radiotherapy and ipilimumab, tumor-derived clones expanded in peripheral blood.

As for this clone: Its antigen remains unidentified.

The receptor comes from a human donor with non-small cell lung cancer who had stable disease on radiotherapy plus ipilimumab. The sequences come from peripheral blood, collected from a patient treated with radiotherapy plus ipilimumab. The genes are TRBV11-3 and TRBJ2-2; D gene unclear. In DNA form, the CDR3 reads TGTGCCAGCAGCTTAGATCTGCGTTCGGAGCTGTTTTTT. Encoded protein: CASSLDLRSELFF.